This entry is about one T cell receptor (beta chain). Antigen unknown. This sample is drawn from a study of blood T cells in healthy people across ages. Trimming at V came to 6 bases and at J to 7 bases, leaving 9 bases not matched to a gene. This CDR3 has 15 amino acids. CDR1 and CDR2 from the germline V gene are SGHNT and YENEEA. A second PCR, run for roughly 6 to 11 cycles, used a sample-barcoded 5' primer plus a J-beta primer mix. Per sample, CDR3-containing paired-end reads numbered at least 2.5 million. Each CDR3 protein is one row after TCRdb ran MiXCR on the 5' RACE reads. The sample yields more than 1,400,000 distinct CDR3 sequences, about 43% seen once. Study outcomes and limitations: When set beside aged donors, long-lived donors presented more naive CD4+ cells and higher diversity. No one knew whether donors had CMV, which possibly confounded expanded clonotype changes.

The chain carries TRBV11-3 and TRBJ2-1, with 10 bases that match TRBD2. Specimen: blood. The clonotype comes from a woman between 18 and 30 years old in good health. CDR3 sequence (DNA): TGTGCCAGCAGTTATAAGCGGGGGGGCATTAATGAGCAGTTCTTC. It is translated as CASSYKRGGINEQFF.